One and the same sample provided the 32 T cell receptor beta chains below, sequenced in a study of blood T cell repertoires in COVID-19. Sequencing used immunoSEQ multiplex PCR; TCRdb keeps in-frame clones, though not all of them. The data hold about 190,000 clones, with roughly nine tenths observed a single time. The source material was peripheral blood. Receptor source: a middle-aged man with acute or convalescent COVID-19.

In its sample, this clone was seen a few times. The chain carries TRBV5-1 and TRBJ1-1, with D perhaps matching TRBD1 (5 bases). The germline gives CDR1 SGHRS, CDR2 YFSETQ. CDR3 length: 15 amino acids. Deletions cut 0 bases from V and 4 bases from J, with 13 bases between. CDR3 amino acids: CASSLARVEITEAFF. The CDR3, as DNA: TGCGCCAGCAGCTTGGCCAGGGTTGAAATCACTGAAGCTTTCTTT. Full variable domain (remainder filled in from reference TRBV5-1 and TRBJ1-1): KAGVTQTPRYLIKTRGQQVTLSCSPISGHRSVSWYQQTPGQGLQFLFEYFSETQRNKGNFPGRFSGRQFSNSRSEMNVSTLELGDSALYLCASSLARVEITEAFFGQGTRLTVV.

On this clone: Other DNA sequences of this sample code for an identical CDR3. In nucleotides, the CDR3 is TGTGCCAGCAGCTTAAATGCGGGGCAAGAGACCCAGTACTTC. It specifies CASSLNAGQETQYF. This sequence joins TRBV7-3 and TRBJ2-5; D is possibly TRBD2 (6 bases). There are 14 residues in the CDR3. Trimming removed 1 base from V and 2 bases from J, with 8 bases in between. The germline CDR1 and CDR2 sequences are SGHTA and FQGTGA.

The J gene is TRBJ1-4, the V gene TRBV2; D call uncertain. V lost 4 bases to trimming and J lost 9 bases, with 12 bases between them. The germline CDR1 and CDR2 sequences are SNHLY and FYNNEI. The CDR3 runs 13 residues. The CDR3 DNA is TGTGCCAGCAGTGCGGGTCGGGTGAAAAAACTGTTTTTT. This sequence encodes CASSAGRVKKLFF.

The chain links TRBV5-1 to TRBJ2-7, with D tentatively TRBD2 (5 bases). The V gene's germline CDR1 is SGHRS and CDR2 YFSETQ. Trimming stripped 1 base from V and 1 base from J, with 12 bases between. The CDR3 spans 15 residues. The CDR3 bases are TGCGCCAGCAGCTTGTCCGGGGAACGTTCCTACGAGCAGTACTTC. This translates into CASSLSGERSYEQYF.

The chain recombines TRBV18 with TRBJ1-1, with D possibly TRBD1 on 5 matching bases. The CDR3 has 15 residues. Germline V gene lookup returns CDR1 KGHSH and CDR2 LQKENI. Between the trimmed V and J ends, which lost 3 bases and 0 bases, there was a span of 11 bases. The CDR3 bases are TGTGCCAGCTCACCCGCCACAGGAATGAACACTGAAGCTTTCTTT. It translates to CASSPATGMNTEAFF. The entire variable domain, with the rest obtained from reference TRBV18 and TRBJ1-1, is as follows: NAGVMQNPRHLVRRRGQEARLRCSPMKGHSHVYWYRQLPEEGLKFMVYLQKENIIDESGMPKERFSAEFPKEGPSILRIQQVVRGDSAAYFCASSPATGMNTEAFFGQGTRLTVV.

This clone turned up a few times. The chain employs TRBV4-1 and TRBJ1-3, with D uncertain. This CDR3 contains 19 residues. CDR1 is MGHRA, CDR2 YSYEKL, per germline. V was trimmed by 4 bases and J by 0 bases, leaving 22 bases between them. The CDR3 DNA reads as TGCGCCAGCAGCCCATTCTTAGAGGGTGCTGACGCCTCTGGAAACACCATATATTTT. It specifies CASSPFLEGADASGNTIYF.

The chain carries TRBV27 and TRBJ2-1, with D possibly TRBD1 on 5 matching bases. Between the trimmed V and J ends, which lost 2 bases and 6 bases, there was a span of 8 bases. Germline CDR1 and CDR2: MNHEY and SMNVEV (reference sequence). The CDR3 is 13 amino acids. CDR3 DNA sequence: TGTGCCAGCAGTTTAGACAGAGCCAATGAGCAGTTCTTC. As protein: CASSLDRANEQFF.

The CDR3 loop reads CASSRIPTGVYEQYF. CDR3 nucleotides: TGTGCCAGCAGCCGCATACCCACCGGGGTCTACGAGCAGTACTTC. V gene TRBV3-1 (or the pseudogene TRBV3-2) combines with J gene TRBJ2-7; possible D gene TRBD2, 5 bases. Trimming removed 4 bases from V and 3 bases from J, with 16 bases in between. CDR3 length equals 15 residues. CDR1 and CDR2 (germline): LGHDT, YNNKEL (reference sequence).

CDR3 region: CSASLRQGFNEQYF. The CDR3 DNA is TGCAGTGCTAGTCTCCGGCAGGGTTTTAACGAGCAGTACTTC. The chain links TRBV20-1 to TRBJ2-7; TRBD1 is a possible D gene (5 bases). Trimming removed 3 bases from V and 5 bases from J, with 17 bases in between. CDR1 is DFQATT and CDR2 is SNEGSKA in the germline V gene (reference sequence). The CDR3 has 14 amino acids.

The chain combines TRBV25-1 with TRBJ2-2; D unresolved. Germline-derived CDR1 and CDR2 are MGHDK and SYGVNS. The CDR3 extends over 12 amino acids. The V end lost 4 bases, the J end lost 9 bases, and 9 bases lay between the germline ends. The CDR3 region is CASSVGGRELFF. The CDR3 region has the DNA TGTGCCAGCAGTGTCGGCGGCCGGGAGCTGTTTTTT.

The chain uses TRBV6-5 and TRBJ1-2, with TRBD1 matching over 9 bases. Looked up from germline, CDR1 is MNHEY and CDR2 is SVGAGI. The ends lost 6 bases at V and 8 bases at J; junction bases unmatched: 7. The CDR3 totals 13 residues. The DNA for the CDR3 is TGTGCCAGCAGCTCGACAGGGGGTGGGGGCTACACCTTC. This codes for CASSSTGGGGYTF.

The chain uses TRBV6-5 and TRBJ2-5; 7 positions agree with TRBD1. The CDR3 covers 16 residues. Germline V CDR1 and CDR2: MNHEY, SVGAGI. Trimming took 2 bases from V and 3 from J; bases not matched to a gene: 9. In DNA form, the CDR3 reads TGTGCCAGCAGTTACGGACCGACAGGGAACAAAGAGACCCAGTACTTC. It is translated as CASSYGPTGNKETQYF.

This chain uses TRBV5-1 with TRBJ1-4, with a possible D match to TRBD1 (5 bases). CDR1 is SGHRS, CDR2 YFSETQ, per germline. Trimming cost V 4 bases and J 0 bases, with 16 bases left between them. The CDR3 loop spans 17 amino acids. The CDR3 reads CASSRGTRRTTNEKLFF. The CDR3 DNA is TGCGCCAGCAGCAGGGGAACTCGCAGGACAACTAATGAAAAACTGTTTTTT.

J is TRBJ2-5 and V is TRBV12-3 or TRBV12-4, with D unresolved. Between the trimmed V and J ends, which lost 5 bases and 3 bases, there was a span of 10 bases. CDR3 length: 13 amino acids. The CDR3 DNA follows: TGTGCCAGCAGTGAGACAACGAAAGAGACCCAGTACTTC. It specifies CASSETTKETQYF.

The J gene is TRBJ1-2, the V gene TRBV30; D remains ambiguous. V lost 1 base and J lost 8, with 11 bases in between. There are 12 residues in the CDR3. Looked up from germline, CDR1 is GTSNPN and CDR2 is SVGIG (reference sequence). The CDR3 bases are TGTGCCTGGAGTGAAGGAGGTTGGGGCTACACCTTC. Its translation: CAWSEGGWGYTF.

The chain recombines TRBV7-2 with TRBJ1-1, with 11 bases aligning to TRBD1. CDR3 length: 16 amino acids. Unmatched junction bases numbered 5, after V lost 1 base and J lost 4 bases. Germline CDR1 is SGHTA and CDR2 is FQGNSA. The CDR3 reads CASSLVSGTGGTEAFF. The CDR3 DNA is TGTGCCAGCAGCTTAGTATCCGGGACAGGGGGCACTGAAGCTTTCTTT. The variable domain in full, with the rest retrieved from reference TRBV7-2 and TRBJ1-1, is GAGVSQSPSNKVTEKGKDVELRCDPISGHTALYWYRQSLGQGLEFLIYFQGNSAPDKSGLPSDRFSAERTGGSVSTLTIQRTQQEDSAVYLCASSLVSGTGGTEAFFGQGTRLTVV.

J is TRBJ2-3 and V is TRBV7-9; perhaps TRBD2 as D (6 bases). Germline V CDR1 and CDR2: SEHNR, FQNEAQ (reference sequence). V was pared by 4 bases and J by 9 bases, with 14 bases between. The CDR3 is made up of 13 amino acids. The CDR3 sequence: CASSSTLAGTQYF. In DNA form, the CDR3 reads TGTGCCAGCAGCTCCACACTAGCTGGAACGCAGTATTTT.

This rearrangement joins TRBV5-1 to TRBJ2-7, with 11 nucleotides matching TRBD2. The V gene's germline CDR1 is SGHRS and CDR2 YFSETQ. The CDR3 is 14 residues long. After removal of 4 bases from V and 6 bases from J, the junction contained 6 bases not matched to a gene. Written as DNA, the CDR3 is TGCGCCAGCAGCCCCGGGACTAGCGGCCTCGAGCAGTACTTC. This encodes CASSPGTSGLEQYF.

The J gene is TRBJ1-3, the V gene TRBV9; no definite D call. CDR1 and CDR2 from the germline V gene are SGDLS and YYNGEE. This CDR3 is built from 12 residues. V lost 4 bases and J lost 5, with 7 bases in between. DNA of the CDR3: TGTGCCAGCAGCACCCACAGAAACACCATATATTTT. This gives the protein CASSTHRNTIYF.

This rearrangement joins TRBV5-5 to TRBJ2-5; 12 positions agree with TRBD2. The germline V gene encodes CDR1 SGHKS and CDR2 YYEKEE (reference sequence). The V gene end was trimmed by 4 bases and the J gene end by 5 bases; junction bases not matched to a gene: 6. The CDR3 sequence is 15 residues long. CDR3 loop: CASSPSGGAAETQYF. For the CDR3, the DNA is TGTGCCAGCAGCCCTAGCGGGGGGGCCGCCGAGACCCAGTACTTC.

In its sample, this clone was seen many times. Other DNA sequences in the sample encode the same CDR3. The rearrangement joins TRBV7-9 to TRBJ2-7; tentatively, D is TRBD1 (6 bases). The CDR3 runs to 13 residues. Germline CDR1 SEHNR, CDR2 FQNEAQ (reference sequence). V lost 3 bases and J lost 5, with 11 bases in between. CDR3 residues: CASSFLQGNEQYF. CDR3 bases: TGTGCCAGCAGCTTTCTACAGGGAAACGAGCAGTACTTC.

The rearrangement links TRBV5-1 to TRBJ1-2; D uncertain. The V end was cut by 4 bases, the J end by 6 bases, with 13 bases between. The length of the CDR3 is 13 residues. Germline loops: CDR1 SGHRS, CDR2 YFSETQ. The CDR3 spells CASSRRETDGYTF. The CDR3 bases are TGCGCCAGCAGCCGGCGGGAGACGGATGGCTACACCTTC.

The chain carries TRBV4-2 and TRBJ1-1; TRBD1 matches at 7 bases. Germline V lookup: CDR1 LGHNA, CDR2 YNFKEQ. This CDR3 is 14 amino acids long. Unmatched junction bases numbered 7, after V lost 1 base and J lost 8 bases. In DNA form, the CDR3 reads TGTGCCAGCAGCCAAGCCCCCGACAGGGTCGAAGCTTTCTTT. Its protein is CASSQAPDRVEAFF.

This clone turned up a few times. The V call is TRBV6-6, the J call TRBJ1-5; tentative D call: TRBD1 (5 bases). CDR1 is MNHNY, CDR2 SVGAGI, per germline (reference sequence). Trimming took 7 bases from V and 2 from J, leaving 12 bases between them. The CDR3 is 14 residues long. In DNA, the CDR3 is TGTGCCAGCACCCAGGGTAACGGCAATCAGCCCCAGCATTTT. Protein sequence: CASTQGNGNQPQHF.

The CDR3 DNA sequence: TGTGCCAGCAGCTTAACTAGCGGGGGGTGGGAGACCCAGTACTTC. This gives the protein CASSLTSGGWETQYF. V is TRBV7-2 and J is TRBJ2-5, with TRBD2 matching 12 bases. CDR3 length equals 15 residues. The germline V gene encodes CDR1 SGHTA and CDR2 FQGNSA. Trimming at V came to 2 bases and at J to 5 bases, leaving 3 bases not matched to a gene.

This chain uses TRBV30 with TRBJ2-1; TRBD2 matches 8 bases. The germline V gene encodes CDR1 GTSNPN and CDR2 SVGIG (reference sequence). With V trimmed by 3 bases and J by 6 bases, 13 bases remained unmatched. This CDR3 comprises 16 residues. CDR3 DNA sequence: TGTGCCTGGAGGCGGCCGGGGGGGCTCGGCGGCAATGAGCAGTTCTTC. It encodes CAWRRPGGLGGNEQFF.

The gene calls are TRBV7-2 and TRBJ1-5; 7 bases align to TRBD1. Germline V CDR1 and CDR2: SGHTA, FQGNSA. There are 15 residues in the CDR3. The junction had 7 bases not matched to a gene; V was cut back by 4 bases and J by 4 bases. The CDR3 spells CASSSERGRNQPQHF. CDR3 coding DNA: TGTGCCAGCAGCTCGGAGAGGGGGCGTAATCAGCCCCAGCATTTT.

J is TRBJ2-4 and V is TRBV7-8; 8 bases map to TRBD1. CDR1 is SGHVS, CDR2 FQNEAQ, per germline. J gave up 0 bases and V 6 bases, and 10 bases lay outside the gene matches. This CDR3 has 17 residues. The CDR3, as DNA: TGTGCCAGCAGGCTAGGGGGACAGGATCTAGCCAAAAACATTCAGTACTTC. It specifies CASRLGGQDLAKNIQYF.

The chain uses TRBV7-3 and TRBJ2-5; TRBD2 might be the D (7 bases). Germline loops: CDR1 SGHTA, CDR2 FQGTGA. V was cut by 1 base and J by 4 bases, with 13 bases left in between. The CDR3 totals 15 residues. The CDR3 sequence: CASSLNGGGPETQYF. For the CDR3, the DNA is TGTGCCAGCAGCTTAAACGGCGGGGGCCCAGAGACCCAGTACTTC.

The chain combines TRBV29-1 with TRBJ2-1; TRBD1 aligns across 8 bases. V shed 7 bases, J shed 8 bases, and the junction held 10 bases outside the gene matches. The CDR3 runs 13 residues. Germline CDR1 reads SQVTM; CDR2 reads ANQGSEA. Here the CDR3 DNA reads TGCAGCGGCTGGACAGGGATAGTCCATGAGCAGTTCTTC. Encoded protein: CSGWTGIVHEQFF.

The CDR3 DNA reads TGTGCCAGCAGCTTCCCCGGGGGCAATCAGCCCCAGCATTTT. It encodes CASSFPGGNQPQHF. The chain employs TRBV7-9 and TRBJ1-5; no reliable D call. The CDR3 runs 14 residues. V was trimmed by 3 bases and J by 2 bases, leaving 8 bases between them. Germline CDR1 is SEHNR and CDR2 is FQNEAQ (reference sequence).

J is TRBJ2-3 and V is TRBV4-1; 9 positions agree with TRBD2. The CDR3 is 14 amino acids. With 8 bases clipped from V and 4 bases from J, the junction kept 7 bases outside the gene matches. Germline V gene sequence: CDR1 MGHRA, CDR2 YSYEKL. For the CDR3, the DNA is TGCGCCAGCGCAGGGCGGGGGGGCCCAGATACGCAGTATTTT. The encoded protein is CASAGRGGPDTQYF.